The entry that follows covers one T cell receptor beta chain sequence. Its antigen is still unknown. These data originate in a study of OX40 agonist ivuxolimab in advanced cancers. Looking at the study overall: Ivuxolimab doses were 0.01, 0.1, 0.3, 1.5, 3 or 10 mg/kg every 2 weeks.

The CDR3 extends over 16 amino acids. Germline assignment: CDR1 MNHEY and CDR2 SVGAGI. With V trimmed by 0 bases and J by 11 bases, 11 bases remained unmatched. Only in-frame clones appear in the TCRdb table, and some are missing; sequencing was by immunoSEQ multiplex PCR. This repertoire shows about 60,000 clones, approximately 86% found once; its top ten account for approximately 2.5%. Regarding the study as a whole: The study did not work out the antigen specificity of the expanded peripheral T cells. The study found among the lowest clonal expansion in partial responders at 0.1-3.0 mg/kg. Doses of 0.1 to 3.0 mg/kg were accompanied by clonal expansion of CD4+ and CD8+ blood T cells by week 6.

The source was CD4+ or CD8+ T cells sorted from blood, collected in a trial of the OX40 agonist ivuxolimab. The receptor comes from an adult with an advanced solid tumor such as melanoma, head and neck, liver or kidney cancer. V and J are TRBV6-5 and TRBJ2-7; TRBD1 aligns across 12 bases. CDR3 amino acids: CASSYSGPRDRGLEYF. The CDR3 nucleotides read TGTGCCAGCAGTTACTCGGGTCCCCGGGACAGGGGGCTGGAGTACTTC.